Each of the 26 T cell receptor beta chains below was sequenced from the same sample in a study of T cell repertoires in cytomegalovirus infection. No antigen has been identified for these receptors. TCRdb redid the calling of the reads with MiXCR, one entry per CDR3 protein. The table has approximately 1,000,000 distinct CDR3 sequences, around a third seen once; the top ten hold over 12%. The sequencing used cultured CD8+ T cells from PBMCs, collected from culture after CMV antigen stimulation. These TCRs come from a human donor in good health (CMV status not recorded). Some clones in this sample may be carry-over from other donors' samples.

V is TRBV5-1 and J is TRBJ2-2; TRBD1 matches at 10 bases. The CDR3 has 17 residues. The V segment lost 10 bases and the J segment 1 base; nucleotides outside the gene matches: 13. Germline V gives CDR1 SGHRS, CDR2 YFSETQ. The CDR3 DNA reads TGCGCCTGTTCGGGACAGGGGCCCGGTCGGAACACCGGGGAGCTGTTTTTT. It codes for CACSGQGPGRNTGELFF.

This sequence joins TRBV6-5 and TRBJ1-6, with a weak D call TRBD1 (5 bases). This CDR3 spans 14 amino acids. The V end lost 0 bases, the J end lost 8 bases, and 8 bases lay between the germline ends. Germline V CDR1 and CDR2: MNHEY, SVGAGI. CDR3 DNA sequence: TGTGCCAGCAGTTACTCGGGACCTCATTCACCCCTCCACTTT. It codes for CASSYSGPHSPLHF.

This clonotype was found a few times. The V call is TRBV27, the J call TRBJ1-4, with a tentative D call TRBD1 (5 bases). The CDR3 length is 13 residues. Trimming left V 2 bases short and J 8 bases short, with 9 bases between. Germline lookup yields CDR1 MNHEY and CDR2 SMNVEV (reference sequence). CDR3 in amino acids: CASSLRGDEKLFF. The CDR3 coding sequence is TGTGCCAGCAGTTTACGGGGGGACGAAAAACTGTTTTTT. The whole variable domain, filled in from reference TRBV27 and TRBJ1-4, reads EAQVTQNPRYLITVTGKKLTVTCSQNMNHEYMSWYRQDPGLGLRQIYYSMNVEVTDKGDVPEGYKVSRKEKRNFPLILESPSPNQTSLYFCASSLRGDEKLFFGSGTQLSVL.

This clonotype has only a few counts. The chain combines TRBV9 with TRBJ1-2; maybe TRBD1 (5 bases). This CDR3 spans 15 amino acids. Trimming took off 0 bases at V and 0 bases at J, with 9 bases between the two ends. Germline-derived CDR1 and CDR2 are SGDLS and YYNGEE. As DNA, the CDR3 is TGTGCCAGCAGCGTAGGGACGGGACCTAACTATGGCTACACCTTC. It encodes CASSVGTGPNYGYTF.

This clonotype turned up a few times. This chain uses TRBV7-9 with TRBJ2-5, with D possibly being TRBD2 (6 bases). Germline lookup yields CDR1 SEHNR and CDR2 FQNEAQ (reference sequence). The CDR3 totals 13 residues. Trimming stripped 2 bases from V and 9 bases from J, with 13 bases between. CDR3 coding DNA: TGTGCCAGCAGCTTACCTACAGGAGGGGCCCAGTACTTC. Residues: CASSLPTGGAQYF.

J is TRBJ2-2 and V is TRBV6-2 or TRBV6-3, with 7 bases that match TRBD2. The length of the CDR3 is 15 residues. V shed 6 bases, J shed 1 base, and the junction held 5 bases outside the gene matches. Germline CDR1 reads MNHEY; CDR2 reads SVGEGT. In DNA, the CDR3 is TGTGCCAGCAGCTCGCGGGAGTGGAACACCGGGGAGCTGTTTTTT. Protein sequence: CASSSREWNTGELFF.

This clonotype has a handful of counts. This chain joins TRBV24-1 and TRBJ2-3; no clear D. The ends were cut back, 6 bases at V and 7 bases at J, with 16 bases in the middle. This CDR3 spans 14 amino acids. Looked up from germline, CDR1 is KGHDR and CDR2 is SFDVKD. The CDR3 sequence: CATSSPDQPNTQYF. CDR3 coding DNA: TGTGCCACCAGTTCGCCGGACCAGCCCAATACGCAGTATTTT.

This clonotype has just a few counts. V usage is TRBV7-2 and J usage is TRBJ2-1; 15 bases are a match to TRBD2. Losses at the gene ends were 4 bases for V and 9 bases for J; bases not matched to a gene: 7. Germline V gene lookup returns CDR1 SGHTA and CDR2 FQGNSA. This CDR3 region has 16 residues. The CDR3 nucleotides read TGTGCCAGCAGCTGGGGACTAGCGGGGGGTCTTCGTGAGCAGTTCTTC. Translating gives CASSWGLAGGLREQFF. Combining the CDR3 with reference TRBV7-2 and TRBJ2-1 gives the whole variable domain GAGVSQSPSNKVTEKGKDVELRCDPISGHTALYWYRQSLGQGLEFLIYFQGNSAPDKSGLPSDRFSAERTGGSVSTLTIQRTQQEDSAVYLCASSWGLAGGLREQFFGPGTRLTVL.

This chain connects TRBV7-4 to TRBJ2-6; weak D call: TRBD2 (7 bases). CDR3 length: 15 amino acids. The V end was cut by 5 bases, the J end by 10 bases, with 18 bases between. CDR1 SGHVT and CDR2 SQSDAQ come from the germline V gene. CDR3 sequence (DNA): TGTGCCAGCAGCCCGGTAGGCAGGGGAGGGAACGTCCTGACTTTC. Translation: CASSPVGRGGNVLTF.

The rearrangement links TRBV7-8 to TRBJ2-2; 8 nucleotides align to TRBD1. The trim removed 4 bases at V and 6 bases at J, leaving 10 bases unmatched. This CDR3 contains 16 residues. CDR1 and CDR2 (germline): SGHVS, FQNEAQ. The CDR3 region has the DNA TGTGCCAGCAGCTCTGTAATCGGACAGGGACCCGGGGAGCTGTTTTTT. Protein: CASSSVIGQGPGELFF.

This chain links TRBV25-1 with TRBJ1-4, with D tentatively TRBD1 (5 bases). Trimming left V 4 bases short and J 4 bases short, with 19 bases between. The CDR3 has 17 amino acids. Germline V gives CDR1 MGHDK, CDR2 SYGVNS. CDR3 DNA: TGTGCCAGCAGTGTCCTATATGAGGGACGGCTTAATGAAAAACTGTTTTTT. This sequence encodes CASSVLYEGRLNEKLFF.

This clonotype was recorded at least ten times. The DNA for the CDR3 is TGTGCCAGCAGCTCGTACAGGGGGCGATGGTACAATGAGCAGTTCTTC. This codes for CASSSYRGRWYNEQFF. V gene TRBV7-9 combines with J gene TRBJ2-1; 9 nucleotides match TRBD1. CDR1 SEHNR and CDR2 FQNEAQ come from the germline V gene (reference sequence). This CDR3 contains 16 residues. Trimming took 4 bases from V and 4 from J; bases not matched to a gene: 8.

This clonotype has at least ten counts. The V gene is TRBV7-6, the J gene TRBJ2-1; 7 bases are a match to TRBD1. The CDR3 totals 18 residues. The germline V gene has CDR1 SGHVS and CDR2 FNYEAQ. The trim removed 5 bases at V and 4 bases at J, leaving 17 bases unmatched. DNA of the CDR3: TGTGCCAGCAGCCTCTACTTCCTCACTCGGGACAGTTACAATGAGCAGTTCTTC. Its translation: CASSLYFLTRDSYNEQFF.

This chain uses TRBV12-3 or TRBV12-4 with TRBJ1-2, with a tentative D call TRBD1 (5 bases). V lost 4 bases and J 4 bases, leaving 13 bases between the germline ends. The CDR3 runs 14 residues. In nucleotides, the CDR3 is TGTGCCAGCAGTTACGGCAGGGTATCCTATGGCTACACCTTC. Its protein is CASSYGRVSYGYTF.

This clonotype showed up just a few times. The chain employs TRBV19 and TRBJ2-6; no clear D. The CDR3 runs to 17 residues. Germline V gene data show CDR1 as LNHDA and CDR2 as SQIVND (reference sequence). V lost 5 bases to trimming and J lost 0 bases, with 14 bases between them. In nucleotides, the CDR3 is TGTGCCAGTAGTGTGGTTGGGGTCCTCTCTGGGGCCAACGTCCTGACTTTC. This gives the protein CASSVVGVLSGANVLTF.

The chain uses TRBV10-3 and TRBJ2-3; 8 nucleotides align to TRBD2. V shed 4 bases, J shed 3 bases, and the junction held 9 bases outside the gene matches. This CDR3 has 16 residues. CDR1 is ENHRY and CDR2 is SYGVKD in the germline V gene. The CDR3 reads CAISGGSRGETDTQYF. DNA of the CDR3: TGTGCCATCAGTGGGGGGTCGCGGGGGGAAACAGATACGCAGTATTTT.

This clonotype turned up a few times. This rearrangement joins TRBV24-1 to TRBJ2-3, with 7 positions matching TRBD1. The length of the CDR3 is 14 residues. CDR1 and CDR2 (germline): KGHDR, SFDVKD. After removal of 7 bases from V and 2 bases from J, the junction contained 5 bases not matched to a gene. DNA for the CDR3: TGTGCCACCAGCCGGGACAGTCACACAGATACGCAGTATTTT. Translated, it gives CATSRDSHTDTQYF.

V gene TRBV12-5 combines with J gene TRBJ2-3; TRBD2 aligns across 9 bases. Germline assignment: CDR1 LGHNT and CDR2 FRNRAP. J lost 0 bases, V lost 7 bases, and 8 bases had no gene match. The CDR3 covers 16 residues. The CDR3: CASAEASGGSTDTQYF. DNA for the CDR3: TGTGCTAGTGCCGAGGCGAGCGGGGGGAGCACAGATACGCAGTATTTT.

The chain couples TRBV7-6 to TRBJ2-7, with 7 bases aligning to TRBD2. The CDR3 length is 12 residues. Trimming at V came to 5 bases and at J to 11 bases, leaving 9 bases not matched to a gene. From germline, CDR1 is SGHVS and CDR2 FNYEAQ. This CDR3 reads CASSPGGGLEYF. CDR3 coding DNA: TGTGCCAGCAGCCCTGGGGGGGGTTTGGAGTACTTC.

The chain combines TRBV11-2 with TRBJ1-1; D is unclear. This CDR3 is 11 amino acids long. CDR1 and CDR2 from the germline V gene are SGHAT and FQNNGV. V lost 0 bases, J lost 9 bases, and 5 bases lay in between. The CDR3 DNA is TGTGCCAGCAGCTTAGATGATCAAGCTTTCTTT. Its protein is CASSLDDQAFF.

V gene TRBV5-1 combines with J gene TRBJ1-1, with 8 positions matching TRBD1. This CDR3 contains 14 residues. CDR1 is SGHRS, CDR2 YFSETQ, per germline. The ends lost 4 bases at V and 6 bases at J; junction bases unmatched: 8. The chain's CDR3 is CASSPGQGIAEAFF. The CDR3 DNA is TGCGCCAGCAGCCCCGGACAGGGTATTGCTGAAGCTTTCTTT.

This clonotype has at least ten counts. The chain uses TRBV12-3 or TRBV12-4 and TRBJ1-5; TRBD1 agrees at 7 bases. V lost 6 bases to trimming and J lost 2 bases; unmatched junction nucleotides: 4. The CDR3 loop spans 14 amino acids. The CDR3 here is CASRVQGRNQPQHF. CDR3 coding DNA: TGTGCCAGCAGGGTACAGGGGCGCAATCAGCCCCAGCATTTT.

This clonotype has just a few counts. The chain links TRBV5-1 to TRBJ2-1; D possibly corresponds to TRBD1 (6 bases). Trimming removed 4 bases at V and 10 bases at J, with 15 bases between. Germline loops: CDR1 SGHRS, CDR2 YFSETQ. This CDR3 spans 13 amino acids. The CDR3: CASSRPRQVEQFF. As DNA, the CDR3 is TGCGCCAGCAGCAGGCCCCGACAGGTCGAGCAGTTCTTC. Supplemented by reference TRBV5-1 and TRBJ2-1, the full variable domain reads KAGVTQTPRYLIKTRGQQVTLSCSPISGHRSVSWYQQTPGQGLQFLFEYFSETQRNKGNFPGRFSGRQFSNSRSEMNVSTLELGDSALYLCASSRPRQVEQFFGPGTRLTVL.

The chain is built from TRBV4-1 and TRBJ1-1, with 7 bases that match TRBD1. Germline V lookup: CDR1 MGHRA, CDR2 YSYEKL. The CDR3 covers 15 residues. J lost 11 bases, V lost 2 bases, and 14 bases had no gene match. The CDR3 here is CASSQIGQEGLGAFF. The CDR3 DNA is TGCGCCAGCAGCCAAATCGGACAGGAGGGATTGGGTGCTTTCTTT.

This clonotype turned up a few times. The chain uses TRBV12-3 or TRBV12-4 and TRBJ1-5; D gene ambiguous. The V gene lost 3 bases and the J gene lost 3 bases, with 12 bases spanning the gap. The CDR3 is made up of 15 amino acids. The CDR3, as DNA: TGTGCCAGCAGTTTGGGTCTTCGAAACAATCAGCCCCAGCATTTT. This sequence encodes CASSLGLRNNQPQHF.

This clonotype has more than one count but fewer than ten. This chain connects TRBV7-9 to TRBJ2-1, with D perhaps TRBD2 (6 bases). Trimming removed 8 bases at V and 8 bases at J, with 13 bases between. CDR3 length equals 12 residues. Germline-derived CDR1 and CDR2 are SEHNR and FQNEAQ (reference sequence). The CDR3 nucleotides read TGTGCCAGCGAGTCCTGGGGGGATGAGCAGTTCTTC. This codes for CASESWGDEQFF.